The entry below gives a single T cell receptor beta chain sequence along with its context. This clone was observed a handful of times. This receptor's antigen is unknown. The sample holds no much larger clone one base away, and base qualities are not on file. The sample comes from a study of cytomegalovirus exposure and HLA in healthy donors listed by TCRdb under 2017. The study in broad terms: In an earlier analysis of roughly 590 of the donors, 276 Gb of sequence data and approximately 120 million unique TCR beta sequences from about 190 million T cells were reported. Approximately 300 gigabases of sequencing data and 80 million or so unique TCR sequences were included in an early release covering around 600 HLA-typed donors. The genetic ancestry cluster associated with self-reported Caucasian donors included around four fifths of the roughly 390 genotyped donors. The study was designed to test whether signatures of past pathogen exposure could be identified by cataloging public T cell receptors. The study profiled the T cell repertoires of 550 to 700 subjects by immunosequencing and related them to cytomegalovirus serostatus. A separate validation cohort of roughly 130 different subjects was used in addition to the approximately 700-subject first cohort. The study combined high-throughput TCR immunosequencing, statistical association of individual TCRs with disease status, and machine learning to predict cytomegalovirus infection status. In a later analysis, previously published TCR beta repertoires from several hundred donors were re-analyzed and high-resolution HLA genotyping was added so that TCR occurrence patterns could be studied. The later analysis used no new phenotypic data to find candidate immune exposures, relying instead on TCR beta sequences and their occurrence across donors. An earlier analysis of about 600 of the donors used high-throughput TCR beta sequencing to judge whether each TCR beta V gene segment behaved as functional or pseudogenic. Alongside the repertoire data, information on donor age, sex, ethnicity and CMV serostatus was compiled. In a later genetic analysis, genome-wide SNP genotypes for 398 of the 666 donors were used, and that subset was treated as a discovery cohort. All discovery cohort repertoires had been generated on a single sequencing platform. HLA typing covered class I and class II loci at four-digit resolution. The number of typed donors differed by locus: roughly 629-640 for A, B, C, DRB1 and DQB1; approximately 520 for DQA1; 606 for DPA1; and around 490 for DPB1. Because of strong linkage in the cohort, roughly five DR-DQ haplotypes were treated as single units for association and clustering. Among almost 400 genotyped donors of the cohort, an average of approximately 230,000 unique TCR beta nucleotide sequences were sequenced per donor, 15% to 20% of them non-productive.

Beyond this particular receptor, the publication reports: The 87-base-pair reads could not distinguish some IMGT-functional V segments, including TRBV6-2 and TRBV6-3, so those segments were excluded. Because counts were too low, more than 15 rarely observed V segments, including chromosome 9 orphons, were excluded from the earlier analysis of about 500 of the donors. In an earlier analysis of about 600 of the donors, most TCR beta V segments appeared in productive rearrangements about 87% or about 30% of the time, broadly matching IMGT annotations. A later genetic analysis reported fewer N-insertions in productive TCRs among donors in an Asian-associated ancestry cluster than the roughly 620-donor mean. A later analysis found that TCR association rates varied across HLA loci, with DRB1 alleles showing the most associated TCRs and HLA-C alleles the fewest. A group of highly shared sequence variants was considered likely to be a technical artifact of the sequencing pipeline. The study gave a list of under 200 TCR beta chains associated with cytomegalovirus. The presence/absence analyses assumed that sequencing depth was roughly uniform across donors, and that assumption may not be true. The cohort was sequenced for TCR beta chains only, and without alpha or paired-chain data the features that could be detected were limited. Because some donors lacked HLA typing at each locus, the association tests relied only on the typed subset. It was suggested by the authors that the approach could potentially be generalized to other disease states and immunological phenotypes. Compared with equally common non-associated chains, HLA-associated TCR beta chains in a later analysis were more clonally expanded and had lower generation probabilities. The only immune exposure information available for the cohort was CMV serostatus. In a later genetic analysis, a missense DCLRE1C variant was associated with V-gene and J-gene trimming of TCR beta chains, and the association was replicated in an independent cohort. A further reported finding was that TCR beta sequences accurately predicted the HLA-A and HLA-B alleles for most subjects in the first cohort. At a false discovery rate of 0.05, a later analysis linked about 17,000 TCR beta sequences to specific HLA alleles. According to a later analysis, most CMV-associated TCR beta chains appeared to be HLA-restricted, and the HLA associations seemed to be driven largely by CMV exposure. Correlated functional status among segregating V segments might be attributable to linkage disequilibrium, but an unknown experimental factor could not be ruled out. The classifier was reported to diagnose cytomegalovirus status with high specificity and sensitivity in both the original and validation cohorts. In vitro tests confirmed that a few of the cytomegalovirus-associated TCR beta chains recognize cytomegalovirus antigens. Most TCR sequences were observed very rarely across donors, whereas some public TCRs were present in many individuals. Several of the top co-occurrence clusters appeared to be linked to parvovirus B19, influenza, CMV and Epstein-Barr virus, according to a later analysis. Strong co-occurrence of HLA alleles, especially DR and DQ, made assigning TCR associations to individual alleles difficult.

CDR1 and CDR2 were assigned from the germline V gene as SGHDT and YYEEEE. Including the terminal cysteine and phenylalanine, the CDR3 comprises 13 residues. CDR3 DNA only is kept here, 39 bases in frame from base 1. V lost 2 bases and J lost 4 bases, and the count of bases not matched to a germline gene is 2. The cohort consisted of approximately 690 healthy bone marrow donors. At the time of sampling, all cohort members were nominally healthy, though unrecorded immune exposures were likely present. The donor tested CMV seropositive and was one of the 289 seropositive cohort members. A peripheral blood sample was collected from each donor, and TCR beta sequencing was performed on peripheral blood mononuclear cells. The Qiagen DNeasy Blood Extraction Kit was used to extract genomic DNA from the blood cell samples. The library was obtained by the immunoSEQ multiplex PCR assay. A mixture of 60 forward primers for TCR Vbeta segments and 13 reverse primers for TCR Jbeta segments was used in the multiplex PCR. Amplification of the CDR3 region of rearranged TCR beta genes was performed with a multiplex PCR assay on genomic DNA. The Illumina HiSeq System was used to sequence the amplified TCR beta libraries as 87-base-pair reads. In the authors' own workflow: A later analysis counted tens of millions of unique TCR beta chains across the 700 or so repertoires, and 10 million to 12 million of these chains were shared by at least two donors. Raw reads were error-corrected and collapsed into unique sequences with a nearest-neighbor algorithm that merged closely related sequences to remove PCR and sequencing errors. V, D and J gene segments were assigned by aligning CDR3 sequences to IMGT reference sequences. For a sequence to be retained, a match of at least six nucleotides was required to both a V gene segment and a J gene segment. Rearrangements were called productive when the CDR3 lacked stop codons and stayed in frame with V and J; all others were non-productive. CDR3 was defined by IMGT convention, running from the second conserved V-encoded cysteine to the conserved J-encoded phenylalanine. Sequences without an unambiguous match to a single V gene segment were excluded from the earlier analysis of 500 to 700 of the donors. An earlier analysis of 587 of the donors classified V segments as functional when productive rearrangements were above 56.7% and as segregating when the standard deviation between donors was above 5%. A statistical classification framework was built for diagnosing cytomegalovirus status from the catalog of TCR beta chain sequences. In a later analysis, TCR nucleotide sequences were compared against IMGT/GENE-DB human TR gene sequences so that V and J genes could be assigned. Using the TCRdist pipeline, a later analysis assigned CDR3 sequences along with most-parsimonious VDJ recombination scenarios. In a later analysis, each TCR beta chain was defined by its CDR3 amino acid sequence together with its V-gene family, and reads without a unique V-gene family were excluded. A later analysis removed several hundred highly shared, low-generation-probability nucleotide sequences to deal with suspected cross-contamination and a sequencing artifact. In a later analysis, a clonal expansion index for each public chain was calculated from normalized within-repertoire ranks of inferred template counts. Generation probabilities in a later analysis came from a VDJ recombination model fitted to out-of-frame rearrangements, and those results were checked against IGoR. Hypergeometric tests were used in a later analysis to score TCR-TCR, TCR-HLA and TCR-CMV co-occurrence, with a repertoire-size bias correction applied to the TCR pairs. A later analysis estimated false discovery rates by permuting HLA or CMV assignments 20 times. In a later analysis, co-occurring TCRs were grouped with DBSCAN, and TCRdist sequence similarity was added when clustering was performed within HLA-allele-positive subsets. Co-occurrence clustering excluded repertoires with fewer than 30,000 or more than 120,000 public chains, plus five with anomalous nucleotide sharing. This immuneACCESS table, as held by TCRdb, lists in-frame sequences with V and J called but not all clones. Of the missing ones, under half trace to an unresolved V gene in checked studies; the others have no known cause. Clonal size and the V and J genes are those of that table, whereas D and trimming came from the DNA. For this sample the table gives 150,000 to 200,000 clones, of which 78% were detected only once. The ten top clones hold around 7% of the sample.

The sequence was obtained from a woman in her forties in good health and CMV-seropositive. The rearranged segments are TRBV5-6 and TRBJ1-1, and 7 junctional nucleotides match TRBD1. The sample consisted of PBMCs. CDR3 loop: CASSFQGGTEAFF. The sequenced DNA is TGTGCCAGCAGCTTCCAGGGGGGCACTGAAGCTTTCTTT.